A single sample is the source of the 23 T cell receptor beta chains below, sequenced in a study of blood T cell repertoires in COVID-19. Libraries were prepared by immunoSEQ multiplex PCR; TCRdb keeps only in-frame clonotypes and omits some of them. The table lists fewer than 350,000 clones, under 90% of them singletons. The sequenced sample was peripheral blood. The receptors were sampled from a woman aged 55-70 years with active or convalescent COVID-19.

This clone was seen ten or more times. V usage is TRBV5-4 and J usage is TRBJ1-2, with TRBD1 as a possible D gene (6 bases). The germline CDR1 and CDR2 sequences are SGHNT and YYREEE (reference sequence). There are 16 residues in the CDR3. V lost 3 bases to trimming and J lost 8 bases, with 23 bases between them. The CDR3 reads CASSWGNRVSLGGYTF. Here the CDR3 DNA reads TGTGCCAGCAGCTGGGGAAACAGGGTGAGTCTCGGAGGCTACACCTTC.

The rearrangement uses TRBV3-1 (or the pseudogene TRBV3-2) and TRBJ1-1, with TRBD1 as a possible D gene (6 bases). Per germline, CDR1 LGHDT and CDR2 YNNKEL (reference sequence). The CDR3 loop spans 17 amino acids. The V and J ends lost 3 bases and 0 bases respectively, with 17 bases between them. The CDR3: CASSQPRGGAMNTEAFF. CDR3 bases: TGTGCCAGCAGCCAGCCCCGGGGGGGGGCAATGAACACTGAAGCTTTCTTT.

CDR3 bases: TGTGCCAGCAGCGTACAGGGGGCGGGTGAGGAAAAACTGTTTTTT. Encoded protein: CASSVQGAGEEKLFF. The rearrangement joins TRBV9 to TRBJ1-4, with 8 bases fitting TRBD1. Losses at the gene ends were 1 base for V and 8 bases for J; bases not matched to a gene: 7. CDR1 SGDLS and CDR2 YYNGEE come from the germline V gene. CDR3 length: 15 residues.

This clone has a handful of counts. V gene TRBV27 combines with J gene TRBJ1-1; D might be TRBD1 (6 bases). V was trimmed by 5 bases and J by 9 bases, leaving 19 bases between them. CDR1 and CDR2 from the germline V gene are MNHEY and SMNVEV (reference sequence). The CDR3 loop spans 14 amino acids. CDR3 sequence reads: CASSTARFRDKAFF. In nucleotides, the CDR3 is TGTGCCAGCAGTACGGCCCGATTCAGGGACAAAGCTTTCTTT.

V and J are TRBV4-1 and TRBJ2-7; 13 nucleotides line up with TRBD2. The CDR3 totals 15 residues. J lost 4 bases, V lost 2 bases, and 2 bases had no gene match. Germline CDR1 MGHRA, CDR2 YSYEKL. The CDR3 loop is CASSQTSGGAYEQYF. The CDR3 nucleotides are TGCGCCAGCAGCCAAACTAGCGGGGGGGCTTACGAGCAGTACTTC.

The chain couples TRBV7-2 to TRBJ2-2; D may be TRBD2 (6 bases). The CDR3 sequence is 16 residues long. CDR1 and CDR2 from the germline V gene are SGHTA and FQGNSA. Trimming removed 1 base at V and 4 bases at J, with 13 bases between. Here the CDR3 DNA reads TGTGCCAGCAGCTTAGATGCCGGGGGTGGCACCGGGGAGCTGTTTTTT. This encodes CASSLDAGGGTGELFF.

The chain couples TRBV24-1 to TRBJ2-2, with a possible D match to TRBD1 (5 bases). The ends were cut back, 9 bases at V and 3 bases at J, with 10 bases in the middle. The germline gives CDR1 KGHDR, CDR2 SFDVKD. This CDR3 spans 13 amino acids. The CDR3 reads CATSKGDTGELFF. DNA for the CDR3: TGTGCCACCTCGAAAGGGGACACCGGGGAGCTGTTTTTT.

This clone was detected once. The chain joins TRBV6-5 to TRBJ2-7; a weak D match, TRBD1 (5 bases). Germline values: CDR1 MNHEY, CDR2 SVGAGI. V was cut by 0 bases and J by 2 bases, with 11 bases left in between. The CDR3 is made up of 15 amino acids. The CDR3 DNA is TGTGCCAGCAGTTACTCTAGGACACCTACCTACGAGCAGTACTTC. Amino acid sequence: CASSYSRTPTYEQYF.

The chain uses TRBV7-9 and TRBJ1-6; a possible D gene is TRBD1 (5 bases). The CDR3 is 16 residues long. From germline, CDR1 is SEHNR and CDR2 FQNEAQ (reference sequence). The V end lost 1 base, the J end lost 6 bases, and 13 bases lay between the germline ends. The CDR3 protein is CASSLGGTLGNSPLHF. Here the CDR3 DNA reads TGTGCCAGCAGCTTAGGGGGGACTTTGGGTAATTCACCCCTCCACTTT.

The chain joins TRBV7-8 to TRBJ2-7, with 7 bases identical to TRBD1. Looked up from germline, CDR1 is SGHVS and CDR2 is FQNEAQ. V shed 9 bases, J shed 0 bases, and the junction held 11 bases outside the gene matches. The CDR3 is 15 amino acids. CDR3 nucleotides: TGTGCCAGTCATAAGGGGGCTCACCTCTCCTACGAGCAGTACTTC. It codes for CASHKGAHLSYEQYF.

The chain is built from TRBV15 and TRBJ2-2, with 7 bases aligning to TRBD2. Germline V lookup: CDR1 LNHNV, CDR2 YYDKDF (reference sequence). The CDR3 has 14 residues. The V segment lost 3 bases and the J segment 7 bases; nucleotides outside the gene matches: 5. For the CDR3, the DNA is TGTGCCACCAGCAGGGGAGGGGAAGTCGGGGAGCTGTTTTTT. Protein sequence: CATSRGGEVGELFF.

The gene calls are TRBV4-3 and TRBJ2-3; possibly TRBD2 for D (6 bases). This CDR3 is built from 15 residues. V was trimmed by 1 base and J by 5 bases, leaving 13 bases between them. The V gene's germline CDR1 is LGHNA and CDR2 YSLEER. CDR3 in amino acids: CASSQGRGWGDTQYF. In DNA form, the CDR3 reads TGCGCCAGCAGCCAAGGGAGGGGTTGGGGAGATACGCAGTATTTT.

The V call is TRBV18, the J call TRBJ1-4; maybe TRBD1 (5 bases). Between the trimmed V and J ends, which lost 2 bases and 10 bases, there was a span of 8 bases. The CDR3 consists of 12 residues. Germline loops: CDR1 KGHSH, CDR2 LQKENI. DNA of the CDR3: TGTGCCAGCTCACCAGGGGGAGGAAAACTGTTTTTT. Translating it yields CASSPGGGKLFF.

The rearrangement joins TRBV6-5 to TRBJ1-2; TRBD1 is a possible D gene (6 bases). The CDR3 consists of 16 residues. The V gene's germline CDR1 is MNHEY and CDR2 SVGAGI. Trimming shortened V by 0 bases and J by 0 bases, and 11 bases separated the two germline ends. Here the CDR3 reads CASSYSGGVANYGYTF. The DNA for the CDR3 is TGTGCCAGCAGTTACTCTGGGGGCGTAGCTAACTATGGCTACACCTTC.

A few counts support this clone. The rearrangement uses TRBV11-3 and TRBJ2-3, with unresolved D. Trimming removed 0 bases from V and 5 bases from J, with 9 bases in between. The germline V gene has CDR1 SGHNT and CDR2 YENEEA. The CDR3 spans 14 residues. CDR3 in amino acids: CASSLDRSRDTQYF. DNA of the CDR3: TGTGCCAGCAGCTTAGACCGGAGTCGAGATACGCAGTATTTT. The variable domain in full, completed from reference TRBV11-3 and TRBJ2-3, reads EAGVVQSPRYKIIEKKQPVAFWCNPISGHNTLYWYLQNLGQGPELLIRYENEEAVDDSQLPKDRFSAERLKGVDSTLKIQPAELGDSAVYLCASSLDRSRDTQYFGPGTRLTVL.

This chain joins TRBV9 and TRBJ2-5, with TRBD2 as a possible D gene (6 bases). CDR1 is SGDLS, CDR2 YYNGEE, per germline. The CDR3 is 14 amino acids. The ends were cut back, 4 bases at V and 2 bases at J, with 12 bases in the middle. The CDR3, as DNA: TGTGCCAGCAGCCCTCGGGGGAGTCAAGAGACCCAGTACTTC. This codes for CASSPRGSQETQYF.

This clone was detected a few times. V is TRBV5-6 and J is TRBJ1-4, with 8 bases identical to TRBD1. With V trimmed by 0 bases and J by 3 bases, 7 bases remained unmatched. This CDR3 comprises 17 residues. The germline V gene encodes CDR1 SGHDT and CDR2 YYEEEE. The CDR3 region is CASSLAGGVGANEKLFF. In DNA, the CDR3 is TGTGCCAGCAGCTTGGCAGGGGGCGTAGGTGCTAATGAAAAACTGTTTTTT.

V is TRBV7-8 and J is TRBJ1-2; D gene ambiguous. Germline CDR1 is SGHVS and CDR2 is FQNEAQ. Between the trimmed V and J ends, which lost 5 bases and 0 bases, there was a span of 16 bases. The CDR3 has 16 residues. CDR3 nucleotide sequence: TGTGCCAGCAGCACCCGCTCGACATCAGCTAACTATGGCTACACCTTC. It yields the protein CASSTRSTSANYGYTF.

The chain carries TRBV2 and TRBJ2-7, with no clear D. Looked up from germline, CDR1 is SNHLY and CDR2 is FYNNEI. V shed 3 bases and J shed 2 bases, with 11 bases lying between them. This CDR3 comprises 14 residues. The CDR3 protein is CASSDGGYTYEQYF. In DNA, the CDR3 is TGTGCCAGCAGTGATGGCGGTTATACCTACGAGCAGTACTTC.

V usage is TRBV27 and J usage is TRBJ2-2; TRBD1 aligns across 7 bases. CDR3 size: 15 residues. With 5 bases clipped from V and 4 bases from J, the junction kept 7 bases outside the gene matches. Germline V gene data show CDR1 as MNHEY and CDR2 as SMNVEV (reference sequence). For the CDR3, the DNA is TGTGCCAGCAGTCTCGGGGACAGTCCCACCGGGGAGCTGTTTTTT. This translates into CASSLGDSPTGELFF.

The rearrangement links TRBV14 to TRBJ2-1; 15 bases align to TRBD2. Germline lookup yields CDR1 SGHDN and CDR2 FVKESK. V lost 4 bases, J lost 1 base, and 5 bases stayed unmatched. There are 18 residues in the CDR3. CDR3 DNA: TGTGCCAGCAGCCGGACTAGCGGGGGGGCCCGATCCTACAATGAGCAGTTCTTC. It specifies CASSRTSGGARSYNEQFF.

V and J are TRBV6-5 and TRBJ1-5; TRBD1 aligns across 10 bases. Germline lookup yields CDR1 MNHEY and CDR2 SVGAGI. The V segment lost 8 bases and the J segment 8 bases; nucleotides outside the gene matches: 9. This CDR3 spans 14 amino acids. CDR3 nucleotides: TGTGCCAGCCTGTTCCGGGACAGGGGAGAGCCCCAGCATTTT. Translation: CASLFRDRGEPQHF.

This clone has only one observation. This sequence joins TRBV27 and TRBJ1-6, with D possibly matching TRBD1 (5 bases). V lost 7 bases, J lost 5 bases, and 18 bases lay in between. The CDR3 covers 16 residues. Germline CDR1 is MNHEY and CDR2 is SMNVEV (reference sequence). The DNA for the CDR3 is TGTGCCAGCAAGGTCTCAGGGCCCGAGCATAATTCACCCCTCCACTTT. Translated, it gives CASKVSGPEHNSPLHF.